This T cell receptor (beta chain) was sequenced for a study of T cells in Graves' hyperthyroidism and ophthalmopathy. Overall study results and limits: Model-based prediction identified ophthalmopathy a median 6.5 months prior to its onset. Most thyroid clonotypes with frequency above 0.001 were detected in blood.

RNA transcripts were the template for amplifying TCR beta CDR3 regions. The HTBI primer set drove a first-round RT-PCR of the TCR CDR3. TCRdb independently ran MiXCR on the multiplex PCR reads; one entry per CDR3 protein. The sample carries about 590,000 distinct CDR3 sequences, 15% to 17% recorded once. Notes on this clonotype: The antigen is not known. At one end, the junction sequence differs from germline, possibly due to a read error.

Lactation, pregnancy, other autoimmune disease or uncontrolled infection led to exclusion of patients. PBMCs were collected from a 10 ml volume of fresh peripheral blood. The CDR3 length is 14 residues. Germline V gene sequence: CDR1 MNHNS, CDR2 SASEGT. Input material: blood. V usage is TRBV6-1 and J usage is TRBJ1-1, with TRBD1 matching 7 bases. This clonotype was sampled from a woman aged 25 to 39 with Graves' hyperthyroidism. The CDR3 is CASSENRGGPEAFF. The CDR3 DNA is TGCGCCAGCAGTGAAAACAGGGGAGGCCCTGAAGCTTTCTTT.